This T cell receptor beta chain was sequenced for a study of T cell changes during pregnancy in multiple sclerosis. Data came from immunoSEQ multiplex PCR; TCRdb stores just in-frame clones and leaves some out. The top ten clones hold about 0.42% of a sample with about 40,000 clones, 90% to 95% of them seen once. The input for sequencing was CD4+ T cells from peripheral blood mononuclear cells, taken in the third trimester of pregnancy. This clonotype was obtained from a female donor in good health, enrolled as a control in a pregnancy study.

The CDR3 loop reads CASSSPGLRQETQYF. For the CDR3, the DNA is TGTGCCAGCAGTTCGCCTGGACTGAGGCAAGAGACCCAGTACTTC. The rearrangement links TRBV27 to TRBJ2-5, with TRBD2 as a possible D gene (5 bases). The CDR3 contains 15 residues. Trimming took 4 bases from V and 2 from J, leaving 14 bases between them. Germline loops: CDR1 MNHEY, CDR2 SMNVEV (reference sequence).